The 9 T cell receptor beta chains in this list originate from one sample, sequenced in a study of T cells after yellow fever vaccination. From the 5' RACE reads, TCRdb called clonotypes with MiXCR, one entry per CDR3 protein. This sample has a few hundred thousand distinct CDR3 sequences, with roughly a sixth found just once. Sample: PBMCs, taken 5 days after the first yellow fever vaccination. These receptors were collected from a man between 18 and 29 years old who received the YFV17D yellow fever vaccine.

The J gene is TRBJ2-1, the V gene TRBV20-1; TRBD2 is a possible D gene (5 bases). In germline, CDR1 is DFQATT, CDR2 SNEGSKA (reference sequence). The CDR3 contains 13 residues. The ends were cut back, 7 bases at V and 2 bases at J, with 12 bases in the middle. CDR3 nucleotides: TGCAGTGGGCGGCGAGGGACCTACAATGAGCAGTTCTTC. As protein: CSGRRGTYNEQFF.

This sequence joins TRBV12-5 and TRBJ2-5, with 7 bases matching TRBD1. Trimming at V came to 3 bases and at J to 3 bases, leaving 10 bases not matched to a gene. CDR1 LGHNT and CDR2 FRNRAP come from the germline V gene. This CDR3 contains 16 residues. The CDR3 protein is CASGLLGTAEKETQYF. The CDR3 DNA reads TGTGCTAGTGGTTTACTGGGGACAGCGGAGAAAGAGACCCAGTACTTC. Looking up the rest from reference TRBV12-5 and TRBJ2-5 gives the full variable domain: DARVTQTPRHKVTEMGQEVTMRCQPILGHNTVFWYRQTMMQGLELLAYFRNRAPLDDSGMPKDRFSAEMPDATLATLKIQPSEPRDSAVYFCASGLLGTAEKETQYFGPGTRLLVL.

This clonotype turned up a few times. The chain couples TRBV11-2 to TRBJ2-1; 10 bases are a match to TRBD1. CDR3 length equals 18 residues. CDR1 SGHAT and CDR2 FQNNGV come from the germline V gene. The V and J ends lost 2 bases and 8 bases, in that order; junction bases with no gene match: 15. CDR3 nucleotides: TGTGCCAGCAGCTTACGATCTCCGACAGGGGGCGACGGGGATGAGCAGTTCTTC. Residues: CASSLRSPTGGDGDEQFF.

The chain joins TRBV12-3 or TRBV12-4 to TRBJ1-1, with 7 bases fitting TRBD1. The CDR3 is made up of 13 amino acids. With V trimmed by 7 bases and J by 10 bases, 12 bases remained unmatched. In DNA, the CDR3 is TGTGCCAGCATACTCGGGACAGCCGGTGGAGCTTTCTTT. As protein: CASILGTAGGAFF.

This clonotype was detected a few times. CDR3 DNA: TGTGCCAGCAGTTATGTAGTGAATGGAAACACCATATATTTT. Protein product: CASSYVVNGNTIYF. V and J are TRBV6-5 and TRBJ1-3; D unclear. V was shortened by 3 bases and J by 3 bases, with 9 bases between the two germline ends. CDR1 and CDR2 from the germline V gene are MNHEY and SVGAGI. The CDR3 has 14 residues.

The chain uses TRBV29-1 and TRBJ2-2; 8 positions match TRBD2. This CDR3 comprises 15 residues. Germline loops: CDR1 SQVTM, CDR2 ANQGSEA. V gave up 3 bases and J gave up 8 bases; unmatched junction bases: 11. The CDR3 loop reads CSVEAKGTSGGELFF. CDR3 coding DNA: TGCAGCGTTGAGGCGAAGGGGACTAGTGGGGGGGAGCTGTTTTTT.

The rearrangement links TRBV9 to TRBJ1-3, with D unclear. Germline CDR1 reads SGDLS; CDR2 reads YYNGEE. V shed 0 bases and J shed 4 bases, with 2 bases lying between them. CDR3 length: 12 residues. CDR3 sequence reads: CASSVGGNTIYF. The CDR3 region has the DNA TGTGCCAGCAGCGTAGGGGGAAACACCATATATTTT.

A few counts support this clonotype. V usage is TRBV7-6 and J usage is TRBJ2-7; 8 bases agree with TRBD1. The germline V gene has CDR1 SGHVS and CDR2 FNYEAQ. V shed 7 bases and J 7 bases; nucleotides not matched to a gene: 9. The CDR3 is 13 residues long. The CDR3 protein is CASKSQGAGEQYF. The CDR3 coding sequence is TGTGCCAGCAAGTCCCAGGGGGCTGGAGAGCAGTACTTC.

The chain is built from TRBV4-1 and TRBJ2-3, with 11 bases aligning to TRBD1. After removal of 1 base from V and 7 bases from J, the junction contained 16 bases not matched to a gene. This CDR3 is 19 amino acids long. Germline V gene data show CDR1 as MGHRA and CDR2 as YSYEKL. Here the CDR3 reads CASSQGRPMDRGLQNTQYF. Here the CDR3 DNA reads TGCGCCAGCAGCCAAGGGCGTCCCATGGACAGGGGGCTTCAGAATACGCAGTATTTT.